A selection of T cell receptor beta chains follows, all from one sample in a study of lymphopenia after photon versus proton radiotherapy. Profiling relied on immunoSEQ multiplex PCR, and the TCRdb table lists in-frame clones only, not all of them. Here the sample spans around 24,000 clones, roughly four fifths being singletons. The sample in question was peripheral blood, obtained from a patient treated with photon-based radiotherapy. The source is a woman in her fifties or sixties with pancreatic cancer. CDR3s include the opening cysteine and the closing phenylalanine or tryptophan. The D gene is left open where the match is weak. For some rows the clone size is stated as once, few or many, or as a class when expanded; others skip it.

d_gene	v_gene	j_gene	abundance	CDR3nt	CDR3aa
.	TRBV13	TRBJ2-7	.	TGTGCCAGCAGCACCAATCCAGGGTCCGGCTACGAGCAGTACTTC	CASSTNPGSGYEQYF
TRBD1	TRBV7-2	TRBJ2-1	.	TGTGCCAGCAGCTTAGGGCAGGGGGTTTACAATGAGCAGTTCTTC	CASSLGQGVYNEQFF
.	TRBV4-3	TRBJ2-5	.	TGCGCCAGCAGCCAAGATCGGCGGAGAGAGGAGACCCAGTACTTC	CASSQDRRREETQYF
.	TRBV4-3	TRBJ2-3	.	TGCGCCAGCAGCCAAGCGCAGGGGATAGATACGCAGTATTTT	CASSQAQGIDTQYF
TRBD2	TRBV27	TRBJ2-7	few	TGTGCCAGCAGCCCCCCCTATAGCGGGAGTTCGTACGAGCAGTACTTC	CASSPPYSGSSYEQYF
TRBD1	TRBV5-1	TRBJ2-7	few	TGCGCCAGCAGCTTGGCCGAGACAGGGGGCTCCTACGAGCAGTACTTC	CASSLAETGGSYEQYF
.	TRBV5-6	TRBJ2-7	.	TGTGCCAGCAGCGAGGACATTTCCTACGAGCAGTACTTC	CASSEDISYEQYF
.	TRBV5-4	TRBJ2-3	once	TGTGCCAGCAGCCGTACCCCGCAATCCTACACCGATACGCAGTATTTT	CASSRTPQSYTDTQYF
.	TRBV6-5	TRBJ1-2	few	TGTGCCAGCAGTTACTCGGTACTGGACGGCTACACCTTC	CASSYSVLDGYTF
TRBD1	TRBV6-6	TRBJ1-1	few	TGTGCCAGCAGGGGGGGACAGGACCGGACTGAAGCTTTCTTT	CASRGGQDRTEAFF
TRBD1	TRBV29-1	TRBJ2-7	few	TGCAGCGTTGAGGACAGGGGAAACTACGAGCAGTACTTC	CSVEDRGNYEQYF
.	TRBV7-6	TRBJ2-4	few	TGTGCCAGCAGCTTAGGACAGGGAGGAAACATTCAGTACTTC	CASSLGQGGNIQYF
.	TRBV5-1	TRBJ2-7	.	TGCGCCAGCAGCTTGGACCAGGGTTTCTACGAGCAGTACTTC	CASSLDQGFYEQYF
TRBD1	TRBV29-1	TRBJ2-5	.	TGCAGCGATCGACAGGGTTTGGAAGAGACCCAGTACTTC	CSDRQGLEETQYF
TRBD2	TRBV6-4	TRBJ2-3	few	TGTGCCAGCAGTGAACGAGCGGGAGGGCCTGGCACAGATACGCAGTATTTT	CASSERAGGPGTDTQYF
TRBD1	TRBV4-2	TRBJ1-1	once	TGTGCCAGCAGCCAAGATTCTCAGGGGGCGACTGAAGCTTTCTTT	CASSQDSQGATEAFF
.	TRBV5-1	TRBJ1-4	.	TGCGCCAGCAGCTTGGCGGGGCAACTGTTTTTT	CASSLAGQLFF
TRBD1	TRBV5-4	TRBJ2-3	.	TGTGCCAGCAGGGCCGGGGACAGGGGCCCAGATACGCAGTATTTT	CASRAGDRGPDTQYF
.	TRBV15	TRBJ2-5	.	TGTGCCACGTCTCGGGGCCAAGAGACCCAGTACTTC	CATSRGQETQYF
TRBD1	TRBV15	TRBJ2-7	.	TGTGCCACCAGCAGAGATCAGGGAACAGGGGTTCACTACGAGCAGTACTTC	CATSRDQGTGVHYEQYF
.	TRBV10-3	TRBJ2-7	.	TGTGCCATCAGTGAGTCGGTGGGCGAGCAGTACTTC	CAISESVGEQYF
.	TRBV19	TRBJ2-1	.	TGTGCCAGTAGTGTGGCGGCAGGGGCCTACAATGAGCAGTTCTTC	CASSVAAGAYNEQFF
.	TRBV5-5	TRBJ1-1	once	TGTGCCAGCAGCTTGGACTGGGGGCGAAATACTGAAGCTTTCTTT	CASSLDWGRNTEAFF
.	TRBV6-5	TRBJ2-5	.	TGTGCCAGCAGTTACCAGGGGCAGACCCAGTACTTC	CASSYQGQTQYF
.	TRBV30	TRBJ2-1	few	TGTGCCTGGAGTGAGGGGGCCGGGACTAACGCGTTCTTC	CAWSEGAGTNAFF
TRBD2	TRBV11-2	TRBJ2-1	.	TGTGCCAGCAGCGAGTTAGCGGGAGGTTACAATGAGCAGTTCTTC	CASSELAGGYNEQFF
.	TRBV9	TRBJ1-3	.	TGTGCCAGCAGCGTAGACGGGGCGAGCTCTGGAAACACCATATATTTT	CASSVDGASSGNTIYF
TRBD2	TRBV29-1	TRBJ2-1	.	TGCAGCGCTCAAGGACTAGCGGGAGGCCGCCGCTCCTACAATGAGCAGTTCTTC	CSAQGLAGGRRSYNEQFF
TRBD2	TRBV5-4	TRBJ2-7	.	TGTGCCAGCAGCCTAAAGGGACTAGCGGGTTACTACGAGCAGTACTTC	CASSLKGLAGYYEQYF
.	TRBV4-1	TRBJ2-1	.	TGCGCCAGCAGCCAAGAATGGGGTTCCTACAATGAGCAGTTCTTC	CASSQEWGSYNEQFF
TRBD1	TRBV6-1	TRBJ2-2	.	TGTGCCAGCTGTTTGGGACAGGGCGCGGCCGGGGAGCTGTTTTTT	CASCLGQGAAGELFF
.	TRBV14	TRBJ2-7	.	TGTGCCAGCAGCCAAGAGATTAGACGCGAGCAGTACTTC	CASSQEIRREQYF